The 19 T cell receptor beta chains listed next were all sequenced from one sample in a study of human T cells and chemical hapten exposure. Each CDR3 protein gets one entry after TCRdb re-called the RACE reads with MiXCR. The sample has approximately 100,000 distinct CDR3 sequences; around 12% are singletons. Described time point: pre-sensitization, week 0. As for treatment: therapeutic diphenylcyclopropenone sensitization with weekly scalp DPC. Source: whole blood, taken in connection with sensitization to the hapten diphenylcyclopropenone (DPC). These receptors originate from a woman in her 50s with alopecia areata. Some clones in this sample may be carry-over from other donors' samples.

This clonotype was recorded a few times. V gene TRBV7-9 combines with J gene TRBJ2-7, with 9 bases matching TRBD2. This CDR3 region has 15 residues. The junction had 7 bases not matched to a gene; V was cut back by 3 bases and J by 4 bases. Germline V lookup: CDR1 SEHNR, CDR2 FQNEAQ (reference sequence). The CDR3 nucleotides are TGTGCCAGCAGCTTTGCTGGTAGCGGGAGTTACGAGCAGTACTTC. It yields the protein CASSFAGSGSYEQYF.

The sample holds one count of this clonotype. The chain recombines TRBV28 with TRBJ2-7, with 8 bases identical to TRBD2. Germline V gene sequence: CDR1 MDHEN, CDR2 SYDVKM. The V segment lost 7 bases and the J segment 11 bases; nucleotides outside the gene matches: 10. This CDR3 spans 12 amino acids. The CDR3 bases are TGTGCCAGCAATTCAGCGGGAGAGAGGAAGTACTTC. It translates to CASNSAGERKYF.

This clonotype was picked up a small number of times. The CDR3: CASTSKISTGELFF. The DNA of the CDR3 is TGTGCCAGCACCTCTAAGATCTCCACCGGGGAGCTGTTTTTT. The chain has TRBV7-2 and TRBJ2-2; D ambiguous. CDR3 length: 14 amino acids. Trimming removed 7 bases at V and 4 bases at J, with 13 bases between. Germline lookup yields CDR1 SGHTA and CDR2 FQGNSA.

The chain employs TRBV6-6 and TRBJ2-7, with 7 bases matching TRBD2. The CDR3 sequence is 12 residues long. V lost 7 bases to trimming and J lost 6 bases; unmatched junction nucleotides: 6. Germline V gives CDR1 MNHNY, CDR2 SVGAGI (reference sequence). CDR3 residues: CASTQRESEQYF. Here the CDR3 DNA reads TGTGCCAGCACCCAGCGGGAATCCGAGCAGTACTTC.

V is TRBV19 and J is TRBJ2-4; 8 bases are shared with TRBD1. The CDR3 loop spans 15 amino acids. The trim removed 5 bases at V and 6 bases at J, leaving 9 bases unmatched. CDR1 and CDR2 from the germline V gene are LNHDA and SQIVND (reference sequence). Here the CDR3 reads CASSFKDRVGNIQYF. The CDR3 region has the DNA TGTGCCAGTAGTTTTAAGGACAGGGTTGGAAACATTCAGTACTTC.

CDR3 DNA: TGTGGATTGCGACAGGGTGATACGCAGTATTTT. This translates into CGLRQGDTQYF. The chain uses TRBV7-2 and TRBJ2-3; TRBD1 matches 7 bases. Germline V CDR1 and CDR2: SGHTA, FQGNSA. The length of the CDR3 is 11 residues.

The chain's CDR3 is CASSHRDSTGELFF. CDR3 DNA: TGCGCCAGCAGCCACAGGGACTCCACCGGGGAGCTGTTTTTT. This sequence joins TRBV4-3 and TRBJ2-2; tentatively, D is TRBD2 (6 bases). The germline V gene has CDR1 LGHNA and CDR2 YSLEER. CDR3 length: 14 residues. V lost 3 bases and J lost 4, with 9 bases in between.

This clonotype was seen many times. This chain connects TRBV6-1 to TRBJ2-5; D unresolved. V was trimmed by 10 bases and J by 4 bases, leaving 19 bases between them. Germline V gene data show CDR1 as MNHNS and CDR2 as SASEGT. This CDR3 contains 14 residues. CDR3 in amino acids: CATFWGTLSETQYF. In DNA form, the CDR3 reads TGTGCCACCTTTTGGGGAACACTCTCAGAGACCCAGTACTTC.

This clonotype was counted at least ten times. The chain couples TRBV11-2 to TRBJ2-3; D ambiguous. CDR3 size: 15 residues. The germline V and J ends were trimmed by 0 bases and 4 bases, with 11 bases remaining between them. Germline values: CDR1 SGHAT, CDR2 FQNNGV. CDR3: CASSLERILSDTQYF. CDR3 DNA: TGTGCCAGCAGCTTAGAAAGGATCCTGTCAGATACGCAGTATTTT.

The chain recombines TRBV18 with TRBJ2-5; 10 bases are a match to TRBD2. J was trimmed by 5 bases and V by 3 bases; bases with no gene match: 9. CDR3 length equals 16 residues. The germline V gene encodes CDR1 KGHSH and CDR2 LQKENI. DNA for the CDR3: TGTGCCAGCTCACCGACGACTAGCGGGCACGGGGAGACCCAGTACTTC. Amino acid sequence: CASSPTTSGHGETQYF.

The chain links TRBV11-2 to TRBJ2-7; possible D gene TRBD1, 6 bases. The germline gives CDR1 SGHAT, CDR2 FQNNGV. The CDR3 spans 13 residues. The ends were cut back, 1 base at V and 5 bases at J, with 9 bases in the middle. The CDR3, as DNA: TGTGCCAGCAGCTTAGTTTGGGACAACGAGCAGTACTTC. Protein sequence: CASSLVWDNEQYF.

This clonotype appeared many times. The chain is built from TRBV18 and TRBJ2-5; the D is unclear. There are 13 residues in the CDR3. From germline, CDR1 is KGHSH and CDR2 LQKENI. V lost 6 bases to trimming and J lost 2 bases, with 10 bases between them. CDR3 DNA: TGTGCCAGCTCGCCGGCCCAGCAAGAGACCCAGTACTTC. Residues: CASSPAQQETQYF.

Many counts were recorded for this clonotype. V is TRBV5-1 and J is TRBJ2-2; 10 nucleotides agree with TRBD2. V trimming: 4 bases; J trimming: 0 bases; junction bases outside the gene matches: 3. Germline CDR1 and CDR2: SGHRS and YFSETQ. The CDR3 consists of 16 residues. The CDR3, as DNA: TGCGCCAGCAGCGCTAGCGGGGGCCCGAACACCGGGGAGCTGTTTTTT. It translates to CASSASGGPNTGELFF.

This clonotype occurred a few times. The chain uses TRBV12-3 or TRBV12-4 and TRBJ1-1; D is undetermined. Trimming pared 5 bases from V and 3 bases from J, leaving 7 bases between. The CDR3 covers 12 residues. CDR3 nucleotides: TGTGCCAGCAGTCCCGGGTACACTGAAGCTTTCTTT. It translates to CASSPGYTEAFF.

This clonotype was seen many times. This chain's CDR3 is CASSFLSLGTDTQYF. The CDR3 DNA reads TGTGCCAGCAGTTTTCTTAGTCTCGGCACAGATACGCAGTATTTT. This chain uses TRBV28 with TRBJ2-3; D gene ambiguous. V dropped 3 bases and J dropped 1 base, with 11 bases sitting between them. Germline assignment: CDR1 MDHEN and CDR2 SYDVKM. CDR3 size: 15 residues.

The chain has TRBV7-2 and TRBJ2-3; D possibly corresponds to TRBD2 (5 bases). The germline V and J ends were trimmed by 4 bases and 3 bases, with 8 bases remaining between them. Germline CDR1 SGHTA, CDR2 FQGNSA. The length of the CDR3 is 13 residues. The CDR3 bases are TGTGCCAGCAGCTATACTAGGACAGATACGCAGTATTTT. Encoded protein: CASSYTRTDTQYF.

V and J are TRBV19 and TRBJ2-1, with 14 bases lining up with TRBD2. The CDR3 is 16 amino acids. V dropped 5 bases and J dropped 8; count of bases not matched to a gene: 8. The germline V gene has CDR1 LNHDA and CDR2 SQIVND (reference sequence). This CDR3 reads CASSSSGTSGSYEQFF. The CDR3 region has the DNA TGTGCCAGTAGTTCGAGCGGGACTAGCGGGAGTTATGAGCAGTTCTTC.

This clonotype came up many times. The chain uses TRBV28 and TRBJ2-2; unclear D gene. The CDR3 is made up of 14 amino acids. Germline CDR1 and CDR2: MDHEN and SYDVKM. V was shortened by 8 bases and J by 8 bases, with 18 bases between the two germline ends. The CDR3 nucleotides read TGTGCCAGCCGCTCACAAGCGAGAGTGGGGGAGCTGTTTTTT. It translates to CASRSQARVGELFF.

This clonotype was recorded only once. This rearrangement joins TRBV6-5 to TRBJ2-7; TRBD1 aligns across 8 bases. Germline V lookup: CDR1 MNHEY, CDR2 SVGAGI. After removal of 0 bases from V and 3 bases from J, the junction contained 4 bases not matched to a gene. The CDR3 spans 15 residues. This chain's CDR3 is CASSYSGQGNYEQYF. CDR3 in DNA: TGTGCCAGCAGTTACTCAGGACAGGGAAACTACGAGCAGTACTTC.